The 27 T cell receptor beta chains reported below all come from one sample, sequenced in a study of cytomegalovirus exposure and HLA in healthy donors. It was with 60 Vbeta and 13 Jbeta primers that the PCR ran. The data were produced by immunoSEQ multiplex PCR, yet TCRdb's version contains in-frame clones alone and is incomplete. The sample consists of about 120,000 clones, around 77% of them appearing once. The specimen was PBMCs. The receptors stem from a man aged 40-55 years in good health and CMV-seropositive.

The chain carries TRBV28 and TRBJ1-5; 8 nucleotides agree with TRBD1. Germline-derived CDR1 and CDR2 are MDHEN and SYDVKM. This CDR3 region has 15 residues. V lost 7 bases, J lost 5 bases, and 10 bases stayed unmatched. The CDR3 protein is CASNARDRPYQPQHF. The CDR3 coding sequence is TGTGCCAGCAACGCCCGGGACAGGCCCTATCAGCCCCAGCATTTT.

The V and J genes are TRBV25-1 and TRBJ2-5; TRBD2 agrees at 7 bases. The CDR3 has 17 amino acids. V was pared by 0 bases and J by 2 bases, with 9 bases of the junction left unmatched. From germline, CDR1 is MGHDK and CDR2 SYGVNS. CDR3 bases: TGTGCCAGCAGTGAATATTTCGGAGGTAGCGGGCAAGAGACCCAGTACTTC. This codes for CASSEYFGGSGQETQYF.

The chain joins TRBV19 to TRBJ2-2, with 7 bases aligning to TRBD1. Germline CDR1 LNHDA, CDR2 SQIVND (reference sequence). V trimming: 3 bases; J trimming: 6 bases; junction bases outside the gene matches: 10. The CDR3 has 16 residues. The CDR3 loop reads CASSMLGQKTPGELFF. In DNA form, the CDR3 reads TGTGCCAGTAGTATGTTGGGACAGAAAACCCCCGGGGAGCTGTTTTTT.

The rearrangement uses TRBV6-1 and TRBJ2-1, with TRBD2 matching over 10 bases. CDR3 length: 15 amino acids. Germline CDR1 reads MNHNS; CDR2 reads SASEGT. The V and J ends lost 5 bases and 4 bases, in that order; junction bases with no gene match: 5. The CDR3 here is CASSRAGGFYNEQFF. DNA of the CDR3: TGTGCCAGCAGTAGAGCGGGGGGGTTTTACAATGAGCAGTTCTTC.

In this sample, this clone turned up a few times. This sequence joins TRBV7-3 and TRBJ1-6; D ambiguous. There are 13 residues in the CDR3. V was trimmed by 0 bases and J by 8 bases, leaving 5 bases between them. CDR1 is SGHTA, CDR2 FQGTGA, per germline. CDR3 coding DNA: TGTGCCAGCAGCTTAACATCGTATTCACCCCTCCACTTT. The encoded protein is CASSLTSYSPLHF.

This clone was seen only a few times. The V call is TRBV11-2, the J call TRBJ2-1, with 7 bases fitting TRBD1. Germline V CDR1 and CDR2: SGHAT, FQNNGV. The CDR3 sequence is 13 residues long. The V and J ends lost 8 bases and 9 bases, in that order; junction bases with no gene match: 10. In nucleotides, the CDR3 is TGTGCCAGCTTAGCCGACAGGGCCACTGAGCAGTTCTTC. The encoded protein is CASLADRATEQFF.

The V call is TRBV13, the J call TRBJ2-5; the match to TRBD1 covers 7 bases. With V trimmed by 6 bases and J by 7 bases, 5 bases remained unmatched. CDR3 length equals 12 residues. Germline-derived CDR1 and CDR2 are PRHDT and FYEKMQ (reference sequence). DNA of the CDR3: TGTGCCAGCAGGCCCCACAGGGGGACCCAGTACTTC. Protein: CASRPHRGTQYF. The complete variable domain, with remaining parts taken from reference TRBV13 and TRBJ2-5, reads AAGVIQSPRHLIKEKRETATLKCYPIPRHDTVYWYQQGPGQDPQFLISFYEKMQSDKGSIPDRFSAQQFSDYHSELNMSSLELGDSALYFCASRPHRGTQYFGPGTRLLVL.

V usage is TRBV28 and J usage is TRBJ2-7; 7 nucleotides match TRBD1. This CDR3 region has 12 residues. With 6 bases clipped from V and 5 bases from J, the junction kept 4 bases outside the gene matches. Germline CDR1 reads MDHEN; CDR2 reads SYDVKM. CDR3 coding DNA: TGTGCCAGCAGACAGGGGATACACGAGCAGTACTTC. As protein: CASRQGIHEQYF.

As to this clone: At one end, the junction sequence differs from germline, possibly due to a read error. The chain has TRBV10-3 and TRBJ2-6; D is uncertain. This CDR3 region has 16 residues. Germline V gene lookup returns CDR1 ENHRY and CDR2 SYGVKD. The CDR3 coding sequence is TGTGCCAGCAGTGAAGCGCTGGCCTCTGGGGCCAACGTCCTGACTTTC. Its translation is CASSEALASGANVLTF.

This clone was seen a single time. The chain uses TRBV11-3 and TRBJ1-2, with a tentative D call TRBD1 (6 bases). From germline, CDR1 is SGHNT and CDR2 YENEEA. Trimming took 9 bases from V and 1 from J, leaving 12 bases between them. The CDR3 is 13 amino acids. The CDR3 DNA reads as TGTGCCAGTGTCAGGGGCAGTAACTATGGCTACACCTTC. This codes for CASVRGSNYGYTF.

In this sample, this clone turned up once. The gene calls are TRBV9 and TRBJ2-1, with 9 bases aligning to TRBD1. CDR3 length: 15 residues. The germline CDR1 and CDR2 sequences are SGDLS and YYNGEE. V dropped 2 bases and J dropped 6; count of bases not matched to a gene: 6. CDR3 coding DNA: TGTGCCAGCAGCGTTAGGACAGGGGTTATCAATGAGCAGTTCTTC. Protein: CASSVRTGVINEQFF.

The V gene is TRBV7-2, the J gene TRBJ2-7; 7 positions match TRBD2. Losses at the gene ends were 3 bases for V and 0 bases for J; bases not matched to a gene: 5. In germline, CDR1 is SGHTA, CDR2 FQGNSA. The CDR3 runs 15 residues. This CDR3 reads CASSFSRESSYEQYF. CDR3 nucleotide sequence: TGTGCCAGCAGCTTTTCGCGGGAGAGCTCCTACGAGCAGTACTTC. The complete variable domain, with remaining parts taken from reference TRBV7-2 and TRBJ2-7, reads GAGVSQSPSNKVTEKGKDVELRCDPISGHTALYWYRQSLGQGLEFLIYFQGNSAPDKSGLPSDRFSAERTGGSVSTLTIQRTQQEDSAVYLCASSFSRESSYEQYFGPGTRLTVT.

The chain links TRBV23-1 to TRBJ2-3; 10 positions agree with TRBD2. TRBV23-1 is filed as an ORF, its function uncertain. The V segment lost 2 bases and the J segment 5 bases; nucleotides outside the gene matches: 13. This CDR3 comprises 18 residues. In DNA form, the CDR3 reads TGCGCCAGCAGTCAAAACTGGCTAGCGGGGGAGGGTGTAGATACGCAGTATTTT. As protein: CASSQNWLAGEGVDTQYF.

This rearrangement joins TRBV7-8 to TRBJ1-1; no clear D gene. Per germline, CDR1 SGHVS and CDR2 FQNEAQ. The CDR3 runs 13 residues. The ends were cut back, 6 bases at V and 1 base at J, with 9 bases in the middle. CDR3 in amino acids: CASSPFRNTEAFF. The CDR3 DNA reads TGTGCCAGCAGTCCGTTTAGGAACACTGAAGCTTTCTTT.

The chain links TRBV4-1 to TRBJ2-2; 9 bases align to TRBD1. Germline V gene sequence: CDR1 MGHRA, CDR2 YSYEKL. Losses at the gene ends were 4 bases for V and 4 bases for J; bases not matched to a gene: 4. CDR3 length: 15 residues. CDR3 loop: CASSPDRGSTGELFF. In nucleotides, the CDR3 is TGCGCCAGCAGCCCCGACAGGGGGAGCACCGGGGAGCTGTTTTTT.

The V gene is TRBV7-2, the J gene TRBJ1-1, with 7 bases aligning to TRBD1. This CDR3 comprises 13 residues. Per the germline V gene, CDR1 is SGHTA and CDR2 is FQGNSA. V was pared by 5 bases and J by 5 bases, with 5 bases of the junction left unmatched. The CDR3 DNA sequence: TGTGCCAGCAGCATTAACAGGGGAACTGAAGCTTTCTTT. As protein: CASSINRGTEAFF.

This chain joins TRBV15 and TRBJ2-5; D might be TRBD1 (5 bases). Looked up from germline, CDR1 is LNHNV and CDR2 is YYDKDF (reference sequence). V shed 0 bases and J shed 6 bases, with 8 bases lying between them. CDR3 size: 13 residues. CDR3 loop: CATSRDDSKTQYF. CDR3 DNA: TGTGCCACCAGCAGAGATGACAGTAAGACCCAGTACTTC.

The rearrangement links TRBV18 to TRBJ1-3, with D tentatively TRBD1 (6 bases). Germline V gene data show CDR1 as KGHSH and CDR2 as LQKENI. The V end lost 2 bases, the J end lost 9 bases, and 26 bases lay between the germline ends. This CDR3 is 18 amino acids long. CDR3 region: CASSPSPRSRGQRSTIYF. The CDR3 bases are TGTGCCAGCTCACCATCCCCTCGTAGTAGAGGACAGAGAAGCACCATATATTTT. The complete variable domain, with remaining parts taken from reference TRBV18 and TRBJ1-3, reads NAGVMQNPRHLVRRRGQEARLRCSPMKGHSHVYWYRQLPEEGLKFMVYLQKENIIDESGMPKERFSAEFPKEGPSILRIQQVVRGDSAAYFCASSPSPRSRGQRSTIYFGEGSWLTVV.

In DNA, the CDR3 is TGTGCCAGTAGTACCCCTGATGAGCAGTTCTTC. This encodes CASSTPDEQFF. This chain uses TRBV19 with TRBJ2-1; D ambiguous. Trimming stripped 4 bases from V and 8 bases from J, with 6 bases between. The germline gives CDR1 LNHDA, CDR2 SQIVND (reference sequence). The CDR3 runs to 11 residues.

The CDR3 is CASSLGSSGGAETQYF. In nucleotides, the CDR3 is TGTGCCAGCAGCTTAGGCTCCAGCGGGGGGGCGGAGACCCAGTACTTC. This rearrangement joins TRBV7-8 to TRBJ2-5; 10 bases are a match to TRBD2. The CDR3 length is 16 residues. CDR1 and CDR2 (germline): SGHVS, FQNEAQ. The J segment lost 5 bases and the V segment lost 1 base, leaving 7 bases of the junction unmatched.

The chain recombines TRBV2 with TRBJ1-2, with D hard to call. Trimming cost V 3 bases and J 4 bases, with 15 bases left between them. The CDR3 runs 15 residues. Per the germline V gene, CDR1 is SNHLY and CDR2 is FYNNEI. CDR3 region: CASSDREGVGYGYTF. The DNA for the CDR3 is TGTGCCAGCAGTGATAGGGAGGGAGTAGGCTATGGCTACACCTTC.

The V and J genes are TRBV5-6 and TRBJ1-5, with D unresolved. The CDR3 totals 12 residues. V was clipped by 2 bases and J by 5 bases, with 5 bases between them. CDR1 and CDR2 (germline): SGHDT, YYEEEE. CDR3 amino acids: CASSLQDQPQHF. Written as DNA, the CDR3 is TGTGCCAGCAGCTTACAAGATCAGCCCCAGCATTTT.

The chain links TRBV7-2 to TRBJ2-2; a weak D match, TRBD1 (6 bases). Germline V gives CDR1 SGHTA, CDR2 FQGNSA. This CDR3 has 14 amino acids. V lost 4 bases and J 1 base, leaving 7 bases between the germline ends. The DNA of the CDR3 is TGTGCCAGCAGCTGCAGGGGGAACACCGGGGAGCTGTTTTTT. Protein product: CASSCRGNTGELFF.

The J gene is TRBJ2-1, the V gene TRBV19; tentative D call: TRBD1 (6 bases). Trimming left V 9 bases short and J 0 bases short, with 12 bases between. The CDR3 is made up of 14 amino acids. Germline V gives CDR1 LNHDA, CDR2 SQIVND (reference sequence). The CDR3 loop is CASTQGSSYNEQFF. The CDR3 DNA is TGTGCCAGCACACAGGGAAGCTCCTACAATGAGCAGTTCTTC. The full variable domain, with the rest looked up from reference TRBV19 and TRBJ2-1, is DGGITQSPKYLFRKEGQNVTLSCEQNLNHDAMYWYRQDPGQGLRLIYYSQIVNDFQKGDIAEGYSVSREKKESFPLTVTSAQKNPTAFYLCASTQGSSYNEQFFGPGTRLTVL.

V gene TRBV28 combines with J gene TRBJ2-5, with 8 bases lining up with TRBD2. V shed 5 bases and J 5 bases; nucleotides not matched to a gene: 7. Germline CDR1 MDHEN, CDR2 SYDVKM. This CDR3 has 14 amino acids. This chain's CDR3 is CASSPGGGRETQYF. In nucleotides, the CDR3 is TGTGCCAGCAGTCCCGGGGGGGGGAGGGAGACCCAGTACTTC.

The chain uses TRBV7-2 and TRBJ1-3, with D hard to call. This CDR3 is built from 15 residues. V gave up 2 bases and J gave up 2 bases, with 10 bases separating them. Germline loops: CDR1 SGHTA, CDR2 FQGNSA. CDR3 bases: TGTGCCAGCAGCTTATACAACGAAGCTGGAAACACCATATATTTT. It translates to CASSLYNEAGNTIYF.

CDR3 amino acids: CAWSRTAGLDYNEQFF. The CDR3 bases are TGTGCCTGGAGTCGGACTGCCGGGCTGGATTACAATGAGCAGTTCTTC. The chain carries TRBV30 and TRBJ2-1; possibly TRBD2 for D (5 bases). This CDR3 is built from 16 residues. Germline V lookup: CDR1 GTSNPN, CDR2 SVGIG (reference sequence). V lost 2 bases, J lost 4 bases, and 18 bases lay in between.